This T cell receptor (beta chain) is drawn from a study of beta chain features in type 1 diabetes. About the research overall: Age, gender and cell yields were alike across patients and healthy donors.

Overall study results and limits: Moderate but significant shortening of TCRB CDR3s was recorded in all four CD4+ subsets from Type 1 diabetes patients.

As to this clone: The antigen is unknown.

Cells sorted by CD45RO/CCR7/CD25/CD127/CD95/CD27 comprised CD4+ naive, central memory, regulatory and stem cell-like memory cells. V dropped 3 bases and J dropped 7; count of bases not matched to a gene: 10. Per germline, CDR1 MGHRA and CDR2 YSYEKL. The CDR3 is 16 residues long. Since all of the isolated RNA was reverse transcribed, expressed TCRB transcripts were what got sequenced. Assay: immunoSEQ multiplex PCR; the TCRdb copy retains only in-frame clones and omits some. The repertoire holds tens of thousands of clones, with approximately 50% as singletons. The chain employs TRBV4-1 and TRBJ2-1; TRBD2 aligns across 9 bases. Sequenced input: central memory CD4+ T cells from blood. This receptor was obtained from a man aged 25-45 years with type 1 diabetes. The CDR3 coding sequence is TGCGCCAGCAGCCAGGCGGGGAATAGCGGGAGTAATGAGCAGTTCTTC. This sequence encodes CASSQAGNSGSNEQFF.